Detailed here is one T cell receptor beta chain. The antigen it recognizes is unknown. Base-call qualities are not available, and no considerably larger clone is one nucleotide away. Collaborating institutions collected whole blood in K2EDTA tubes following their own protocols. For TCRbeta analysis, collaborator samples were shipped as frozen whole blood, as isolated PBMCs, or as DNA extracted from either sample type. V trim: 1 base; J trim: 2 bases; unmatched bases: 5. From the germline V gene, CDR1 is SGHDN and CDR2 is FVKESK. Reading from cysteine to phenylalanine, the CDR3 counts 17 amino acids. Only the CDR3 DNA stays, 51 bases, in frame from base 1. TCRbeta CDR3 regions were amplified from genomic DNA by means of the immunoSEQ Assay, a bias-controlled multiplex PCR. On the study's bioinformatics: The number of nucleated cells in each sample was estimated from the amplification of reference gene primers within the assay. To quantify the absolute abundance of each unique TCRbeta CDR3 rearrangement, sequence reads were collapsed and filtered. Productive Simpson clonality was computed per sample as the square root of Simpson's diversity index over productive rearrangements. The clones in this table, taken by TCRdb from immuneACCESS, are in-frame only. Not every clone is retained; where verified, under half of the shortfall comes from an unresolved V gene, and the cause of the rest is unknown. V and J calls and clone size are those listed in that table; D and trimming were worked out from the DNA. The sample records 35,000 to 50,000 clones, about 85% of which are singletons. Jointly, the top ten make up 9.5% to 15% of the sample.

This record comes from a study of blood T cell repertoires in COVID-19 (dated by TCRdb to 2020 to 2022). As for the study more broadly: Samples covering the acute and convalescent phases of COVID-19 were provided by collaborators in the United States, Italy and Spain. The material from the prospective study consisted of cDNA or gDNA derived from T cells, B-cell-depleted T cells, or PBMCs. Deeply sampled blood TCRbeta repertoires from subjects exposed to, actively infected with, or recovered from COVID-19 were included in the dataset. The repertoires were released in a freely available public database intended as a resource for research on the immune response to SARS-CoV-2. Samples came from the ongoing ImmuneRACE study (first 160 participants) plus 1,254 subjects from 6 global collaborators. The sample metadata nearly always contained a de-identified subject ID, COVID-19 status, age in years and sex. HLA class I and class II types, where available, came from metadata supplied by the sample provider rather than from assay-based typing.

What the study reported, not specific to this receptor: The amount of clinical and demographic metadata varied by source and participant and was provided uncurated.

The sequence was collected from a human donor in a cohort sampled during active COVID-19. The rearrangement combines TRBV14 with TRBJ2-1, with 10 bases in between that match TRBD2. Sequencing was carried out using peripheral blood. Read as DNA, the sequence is TGTGCCAGCAGCCAAGGGAGCGGGGGGGCCCCCTACAATGAGCAGTTCTTC. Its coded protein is CASSQGSGGAPYNEQFF. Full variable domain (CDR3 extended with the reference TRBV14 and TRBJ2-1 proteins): EAGVTQFPSHSVIEKGQTVTLRCDPISGHDNLYWYRRVMGKEIKFLLHFVKESKQDESGMPNNRFLAERTGGTYSTLKVQPAELEDSGVYFCASSQGSGGAPYNEQFFGPGTRLTVL.